The rows below give T cell receptor beta chains drawn from one sample of a study of blood T cell repertoires in COVID-19. The assay was immunoSEQ multiplex PCR, and TCRdb's table has in-frame clones only and misses some. The sample lists over 200,000 clones; 85% were seen once. Sequenced material: PBMCs or T cells enriched from blood (not recorded which). The receptor set was obtained from a man in his forties who had recovered from COVID-19. Both conserved end residues are trimmed from each CDR3. Fields, in order: V gene, J gene, CDR3 protein.

v_gene: TRBV18; j_gene: TRBJ2-1; CDR3aa: ASSISTGDSYNEQF
v_gene: TRBV11-2; j_gene: TRBJ2-2; CDR3aa: ASAPTTGDTGELF
v_gene: TRBV27; j_gene: TRBJ1-1; CDR3aa: ASSLTGANTEAF
v_gene: TRBV19; j_gene: TRBJ2-5; CDR3aa: ASSARGRQETQY
v_gene: TRBV10-2; j_gene: TRBJ1-4; CDR3aa: ASSEIGQGAANEKLF
v_gene: TRBV5-1; j_gene: TRBJ1-2; CDR3aa: ASSLAGQRGYT
v_gene: TRBV4-1; j_gene: TRBJ2-5; CDR3aa: ASSQFAIHVSGKETQY
v_gene: TRBV27; j_gene: TRBJ1-6; CDR3aa: ASRPRGFSPLH
v_gene: TRBV5-1; j_gene: TRBJ1-2; CDR3aa: ASSPWGDRNYGYT
v_gene: TRBV10-3; j_gene: TRBJ2-5; CDR3aa: AISEGGEETQY
v_gene: TRBV19; j_gene: TRBJ1-3; CDR3aa: ATTPGGAGNTIY
v_gene: TRBV19; j_gene: TRBJ2-3; CDR3aa: ASSTQSGGADTQY
v_gene: TRBV9; j_gene: TRBJ1-2; CDR3aa: ASSREGGRLFGYT
v_gene: TRBV27; j_gene: TRBJ2-7; CDR3aa: ASRYRGLAGAYEQY
v_gene: TRBV6-5; j_gene: TRBJ1-6; CDR3aa: ASSYSEGGGSPLH
v_gene: TRBV5-4; j_gene: TRBJ1-6; CDR3aa: ASSSGTEHNTVNPLH
v_gene: TRBV7-6; j_gene: TRBJ2-7; CDR3aa: ASSPDSNPSYEQY
v_gene: TRBV25-1; j_gene: TRBJ2-7; CDR3aa: ASTDRGRDEQY
v_gene: TRBV6-2/TRBV6-3; j_gene: TRBJ2-7; CDR3aa: ASSRNGQGASYEQY
v_gene: TRBV10-3; j_gene: TRBJ2-3; CDR3aa: AISESPGQGTDTQY
v_gene: TRBV2; j_gene: TRBJ1-4; CDR3aa: ASSGLGGRYEKLF
v_gene: TRBV2; j_gene: TRBJ2-4; CDR3aa: ASSDRTGGNIQY
v_gene: TRBV18; j_gene: TRBJ1-1; CDR3aa: ASFSSGEQGNTEAF
v_gene: TRBV5-4; j_gene: TRBJ2-7; CDR3aa: ASSLGQGPGEQY
v_gene: TRBV5-1; j_gene: TRBJ1-5; CDR3aa: ASSLDNNQPQH
v_gene: TRBV10-3; j_gene: TRBJ1-3; CDR3aa: ATTDRVGNTIY
v_gene: TRBV4-3; j_gene: TRBJ2-2; CDR3aa: ASSQDPGDTGELF
v_gene: TRBV5-1; j_gene: TRBJ1-2; CDR3aa: ASSLGPNYGYT
v_gene: TRBV5-1; j_gene: TRBJ2-5; CDR3aa: ASSLVLLASQETQY
v_gene: TRBV6-5; j_gene: TRBJ1-2; CDR3aa: ASSQGRLHPYGYT
v_gene: TRBV20-1; j_gene: TRBJ2-7; CDR3aa: SASYRDAYEQY
v_gene: TRBV5-1; j_gene: TRBJ2-7; CDR3aa: ASSPLAGGHEQY
v_gene: TRBV28; j_gene: TRBJ2-2; CDR3aa: ASSLVQGAGGELF
v_gene: TRBV28; j_gene: TRBJ1-5; CDR3aa: ASSLWSQPQH
v_gene: TRBV28; j_gene: TRBJ1-5; CDR3aa: ASRSTGGWSQPQH
v_gene: TRBV30; j_gene: TRBJ1-5; CDR3aa: AWSPQYQRELPQH
v_gene: TRBV2; j_gene: TRBJ1-4; CDR3aa: ASRGQGGEKLF
v_gene: TRBV30; j_gene: TRBJ2-2; CDR3aa: AWSVSVLGDIVTGELF
v_gene: TRBV7-2; j_gene: TRBJ1-4; CDR3aa: ASSLAGTGGLAEKLF
v_gene: TRBV24-1; j_gene: TRBJ2-4; CDR3aa: ATNVGQGLTKNIQY
v_gene: TRBV10-3; j_gene: TRBJ2-1; CDR3aa: AIQTSGRAGNEQF
v_gene: TRBV6-5; j_gene: TRBJ2-2; CDR3aa: ASRDAVGDTGELF
v_gene: TRBV29-1; j_gene: TRBJ2-7; CDR3aa: SVENQYEQY
v_gene: TRBV7-2; j_gene: TRBJ2-7; CDR3aa: ASSSTGLYEQY
v_gene: TRBV2; j_gene: TRBJ1-5; CDR3aa: ASSDQGVFQPQH
v_gene: TRBV9; j_gene: TRBJ2-1; CDR3aa: ASSVAGESNEQF
v_gene: TRBV19; j_gene: TRBJ1-4; CDR3aa: ASNGPWGEKLF
v_gene: TRBV25-1; j_gene: TRBJ2-7; CDR3aa: ASSHTRGTGDGQY
v_gene: TRBV11-2; j_gene: TRBJ2-7; CDR3aa: ASSHRLAGDYEQY
v_gene: TRBV15; j_gene: TRBJ2-6; CDR3aa: ATSRAPTGMISHGANVLT
v_gene: TRBV9; j_gene: TRBJ2-7; CDR3aa: ASSVEPAVREQY